The clone carrying this T cell receptor (beta chain) turned up a few times. Unsorted whole blood supplied the blood RNA, and germline DNA was isolated too. Total RNA amounting to approximately 460 ng was the source from which TCR beta cDNA was made with a constant-region primer. Slightly modified ARM-PCR served as the procedure for the TCR beta libraries. These libraries came from three rounds of nested multiplex PCR. A C-beta reverse primer and TRBV1-TRBV30 forward primers served in each of the first two PCR rounds, at ten to eleven cycles apiece. TCRdb fed the multiplex PCR reads into MiXCR, producing one record per CDR3 protein. The sample records more than 150,000 distinct CDR3 sequences, about 60% being singletons. These data come from a study of tumor-infiltrating lymphocytes in primary liver carcinoma. Losses at the gene ends were 8 bases for V and 6 bases for J; bases not matched to a gene: 4. This CDR3 is 14 amino acids long. Germline V CDR1 and CDR2: WSHSY, SAAADI.

The V call is TRBV10-2, the J call TRBJ2-1, with TRBD2 identical over 13 bases. The specimen sequenced was peripheral blood. The sequence was obtained from a man between 35 and 55 years old with primary liver carcinoma and hepatitis B virus infection. CDR3 sequence reads: CASLLAGGSNEQFF. CDR3 DNA sequence: TGCGCCAGCCTACTAGCGGGAGGGAGCAATGAGCAGTTCTTC.